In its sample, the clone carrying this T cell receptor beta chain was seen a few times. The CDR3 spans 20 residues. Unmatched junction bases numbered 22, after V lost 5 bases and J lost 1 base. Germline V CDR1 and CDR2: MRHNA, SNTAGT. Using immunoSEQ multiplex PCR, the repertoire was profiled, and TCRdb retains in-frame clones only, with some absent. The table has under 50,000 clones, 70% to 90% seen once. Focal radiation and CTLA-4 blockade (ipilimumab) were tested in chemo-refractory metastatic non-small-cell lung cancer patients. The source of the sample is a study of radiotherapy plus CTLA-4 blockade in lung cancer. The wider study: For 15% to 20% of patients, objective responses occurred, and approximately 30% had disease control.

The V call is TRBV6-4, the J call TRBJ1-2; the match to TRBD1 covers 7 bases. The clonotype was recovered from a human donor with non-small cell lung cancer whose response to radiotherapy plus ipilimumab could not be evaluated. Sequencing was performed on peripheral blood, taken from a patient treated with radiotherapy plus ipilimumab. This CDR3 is CASSRRTKDRLLEFNYGYTF. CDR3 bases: TGTGCCAGCAGTCGACGAACCAAGGACAGGCTGTTGGAATTTAACTATGGCTACACCTTC.